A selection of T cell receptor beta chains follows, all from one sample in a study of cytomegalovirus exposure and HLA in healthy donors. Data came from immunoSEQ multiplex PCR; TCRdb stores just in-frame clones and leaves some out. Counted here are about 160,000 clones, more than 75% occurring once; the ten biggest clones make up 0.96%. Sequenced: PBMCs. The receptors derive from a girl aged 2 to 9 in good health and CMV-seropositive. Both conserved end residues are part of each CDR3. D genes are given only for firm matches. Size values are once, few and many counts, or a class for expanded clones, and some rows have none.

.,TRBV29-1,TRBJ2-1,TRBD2,TGCAGCGTTGACACTAGCGGAAATGAGCAGTTCTTC,CSVDTSGNEQFF
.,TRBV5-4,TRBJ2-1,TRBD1,TGTGCCAGCAGCTTGGTGGTGGCCGGGACAGGGGGCCTCAATGAGCAGTTCTTC,CASSLVVAGTGGLNEQFF
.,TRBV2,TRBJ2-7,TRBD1,TGTGCCAGCATTATAGACCAGGGGGTCTACGAGCAGTACTTC,CASIIDQGVYEQYF
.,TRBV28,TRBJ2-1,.,TGTGCCAGCAGTTCTGTAGCTCCGGAGCAGTTCTTC,CASSSVAPEQFF
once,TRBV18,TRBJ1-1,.,TGTGCCAGCTCACCTACGGAGTCCACTGAAGCTTTCTTT,CASSPTESTEAFF
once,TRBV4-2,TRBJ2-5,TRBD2,TGTGCCAGCAGCCAAGGACTAGCGGGAGGGCCGGGTGAGACCCAGTACTTC,CASSQGLAGGPGETQYF
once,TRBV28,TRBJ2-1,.,TGTGCCAGCAGCCGAACTAGAGGCCGACTGTTCTTC,CASSRTRGRLFF
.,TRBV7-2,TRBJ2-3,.,TGTGCCAGCAGCGTTAGCGGTAGCACAGATACGCAGTATTTT,CASSVSGSTDTQYF
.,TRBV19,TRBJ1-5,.,TGTGCCAGTAGTCGAGGGGGGGGGAATCAGCCCCAGCATTTT,CASSRGGGNQPQHF
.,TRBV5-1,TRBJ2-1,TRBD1,TGCGCCAGCAGCCTTGGACAGGGGCGAAACAATGAGCAGTTCTTC,CASSLGQGRNNEQFF
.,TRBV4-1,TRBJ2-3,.,TGCGCCAGCAGCCAAGATGTTCCCCGGGGAGGGGGGGCAGATACGCAGTATTTT,CASSQDVPRGGGADTQYF
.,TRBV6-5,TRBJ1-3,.,TGTGCCAGCAGTTACTCGGGACTCACCTCTGGAAACACCATATATTTT,CASSYSGLTSGNTIYF
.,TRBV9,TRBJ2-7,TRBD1,TGTGCCAGCAGCGTAGCGGAGGACAGGCCGTCCTACGAGCAGTACTTC,CASSVAEDRPSYEQYF
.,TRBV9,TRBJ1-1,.,TGTGCCAGCAGCGTAGCAACAGCGAACACTGAAGCTTTCTTT,CASSVATANTEAFF
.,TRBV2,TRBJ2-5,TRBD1,TGTGCCAGCAGTGATCCGGGACAGGGACAAGAGACCCAGTACTTC,CASSDPGQGQETQYF
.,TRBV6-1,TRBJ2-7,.,TGTGCCAGCAGTGAGAGCGGGACAGGAGCCTACGAGCAGTACTTC,CASSESGTGAYEQYF
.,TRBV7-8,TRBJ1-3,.,TGTGCCAGCAGCCCGGCAGGGGCTGGAAACACCATATATTTT,CASSPAGAGNTIYF
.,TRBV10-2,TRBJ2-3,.,TGCGCCAGCAGTGGGCAGGGGAGCACAGATACGCAGTATTTT,CASSGQGSTDTQYF
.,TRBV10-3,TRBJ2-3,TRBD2,TGTGCCACGGCCCAGCGGGAGGGACGTGATACGCAGTATTTT,CATAQREGRDTQYF
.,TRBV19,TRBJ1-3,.,TGTGCCAGTAGTATTCAGGGTGGGGGAAACACCATATATTTT,CASSIQGGGNTIYF
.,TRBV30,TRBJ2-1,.,TGTGCCTGCCTTATTAGCAATGAGCAGTTCTTC,CACLISNEQFF
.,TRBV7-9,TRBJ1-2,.,TGTGCCAGCAGCCCAGCGCTTAACTATGGCTACACCTTC,CASSPALNYGYTF
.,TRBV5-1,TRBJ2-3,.,TGCGCCAGCAGCTCAGGCCGTCCTATTGTCACAGATACGCAGTATTTT,CASSSGRPIVTDTQYF
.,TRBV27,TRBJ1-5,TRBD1,TGTGCCAGCAGTCAACAGGGGCTATACCGATACAATCAGCCCCAGCATTTT,CASSQQGLYRYNQPQHF
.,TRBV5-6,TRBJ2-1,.,TGTGCCAGCAGCTTCCAGGGCAGCTACAATGAGCAGTTCTTC,CASSFQGSYNEQFF
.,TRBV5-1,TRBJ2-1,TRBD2,TGCGCCTGTGGGACTAGCGGGAGGGTTCACTCCTACAATGAGCAGTTCTTC,CACGTSGRVHSYNEQFF
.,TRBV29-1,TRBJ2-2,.,TGCAGCGCCCTGAAGGGGGGGCGGAAGGTAGTCGGGGAGCTGTTTTTT,CSALKGGRKVVGELFF
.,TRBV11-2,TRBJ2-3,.,TGTGCCAGCAGCCCCATAGTAGATACGCAGTATTTT,CASSPIVDTQYF
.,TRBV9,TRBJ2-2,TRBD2,TGTGCCAGCAGCGGGTCTTCCGGGACTAGCGCCACCGGGGAGCTGTTTTTT,CASSGSSGTSATGELFF
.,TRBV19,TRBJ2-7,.,TGTGCCAGTAGTATGGCTGAGGATTACGAGCAGTACTTC,CASSMAEDYEQYF
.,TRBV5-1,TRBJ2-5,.,TGCGCCAGCAGCTTGGTGGAGACTAGTTTCCAAGAGACCCAGTACTTC,CASSLVETSFQETQYF
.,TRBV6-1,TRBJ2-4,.,TGTGCCAGCAGTGAAGCCCATAACAGGGGGGGGGCAGCCAAAAACATTCAGTACTTC,CASSEAHNRGGAAKNIQYF
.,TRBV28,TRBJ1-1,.,TGTGCCAGCAGTCGTGACCAGGGGCTGAACACTGAAGCTTTCTTT,CASSRDQGLNTEAFF
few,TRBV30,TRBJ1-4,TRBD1,TGTGCCTGGAGTTCAGGGACAGCACTTAATGAAAAACTGTTTTTT,CAWSSGTALNEKLFF
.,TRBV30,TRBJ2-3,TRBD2,TGTGCCTGGCAGCGGGAGGGCCCCCCAGATACGCAGTATTTT,CAWQREGPPDTQYF
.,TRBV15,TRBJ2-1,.,TGTGCCACCAGCAGAAGAGGACCAGCGGCACATACGAATGAGCAGTTCTTC,CATSRRGPAAHTNEQFF
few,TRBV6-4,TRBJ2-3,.,TGTGCCAGCAGTGACGGTCAGGGCGCAGATACGCAGTATTTT,CASSDGQGADTQYF
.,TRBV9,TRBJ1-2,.,TGTGCCAGCAGCGTAGGGTCCGGCGGGGCTAACTATGGCTACACCTTC,CASSVGSGGANYGYTF
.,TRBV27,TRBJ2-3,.,TGTGCCAGCAGGCGTCCAGGGATAGGAGATACGCAGTATTTT,CASRRPGIGDTQYF
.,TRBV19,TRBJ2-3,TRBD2,TGTGCCAGTAGTCAACTAGCGTCTAGCACAGATACGCAGTATTTT,CASSQLASSTDTQYF
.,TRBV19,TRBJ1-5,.,TGTGCCAGTAGTATCGGGGGGCTCCCGATTCAGCCCCAGCATTTT,CASSIGGLPIQPQHF
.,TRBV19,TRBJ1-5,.,TGTGCCAGTAGTATGATGGGGGCGTCGGGCAATCAGCCCCAGCATTTT,CASSMMGASGNQPQHF
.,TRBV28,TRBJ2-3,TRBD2,TGTGCCAGCAGTTTTAATGTGGCGGGAGGGCGACGAGATACGCAGTATTTT,CASSFNVAGGRRDTQYF
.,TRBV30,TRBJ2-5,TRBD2,TGTGCCTGGAGAGCCTTGGCCGGGACTAGCGCTTGGGGGGGGGAGACCCAGTACTTC,CAWRALAGTSAWGGETQYF